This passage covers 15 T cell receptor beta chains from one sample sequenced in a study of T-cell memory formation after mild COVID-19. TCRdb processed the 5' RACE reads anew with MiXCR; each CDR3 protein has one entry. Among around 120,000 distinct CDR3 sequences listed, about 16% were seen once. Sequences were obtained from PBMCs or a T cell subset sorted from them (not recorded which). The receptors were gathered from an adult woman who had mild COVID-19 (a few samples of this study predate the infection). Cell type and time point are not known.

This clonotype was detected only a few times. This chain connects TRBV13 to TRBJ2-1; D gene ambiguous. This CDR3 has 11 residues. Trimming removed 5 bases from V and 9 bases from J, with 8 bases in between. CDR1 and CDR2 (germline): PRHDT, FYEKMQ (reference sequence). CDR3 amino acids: CASSPRIEQFF. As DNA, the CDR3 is TGTGCCAGCAGCCCCCGGATTGAGCAGTTCTTC.

In DNA, the CDR3 is TGTGCCAGCAGCTACCCGCTAGCGGGAGAATCCGAGCAGTACTTC. Protein: CASSYPLAGESEQYF. The chain links TRBV7-2 to TRBJ2-7; 10 bases align to TRBD2. Looked up from germline, CDR1 is SGHTA and CDR2 is FQGNSA. The J segment lost 6 bases and the V segment lost 4 bases, leaving 9 bases of the junction unmatched. The CDR3 covers 15 residues.

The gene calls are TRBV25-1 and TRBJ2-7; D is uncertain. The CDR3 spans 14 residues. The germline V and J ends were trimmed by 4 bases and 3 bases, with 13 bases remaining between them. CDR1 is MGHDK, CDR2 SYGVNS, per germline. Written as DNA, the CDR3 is TGTGCCAGCAGTGGAGTGGGTGGCAGCTACGAGCAGTACTTC. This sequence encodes CASSGVGGSYEQYF.

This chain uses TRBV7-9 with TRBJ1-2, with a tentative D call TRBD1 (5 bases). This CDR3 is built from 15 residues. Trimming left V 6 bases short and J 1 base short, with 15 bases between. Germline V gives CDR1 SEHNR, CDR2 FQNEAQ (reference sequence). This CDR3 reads CASSRTSAFNYGYTF. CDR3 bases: TGTGCCAGCAGTCGGACAAGCGCTTTTAACTATGGCTACACCTTC. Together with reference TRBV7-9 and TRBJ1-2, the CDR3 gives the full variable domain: DTGVSQNPRHKITKRGQNVTFRCDPISEHNRLYWYRQTLGQGPEFLTYFQNEAQLEKSRLLSDRFSAERPKGSFSTLEIQRTEQGDSAMYLCASSRTSAFNYGYTFGSGTRLTVV.

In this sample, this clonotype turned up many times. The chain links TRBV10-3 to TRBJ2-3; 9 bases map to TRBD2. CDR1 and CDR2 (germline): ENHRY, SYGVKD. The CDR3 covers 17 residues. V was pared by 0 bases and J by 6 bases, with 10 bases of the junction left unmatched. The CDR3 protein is CAISESALAGWPDTQYF. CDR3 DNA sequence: TGTGCCATCAGTGAGTCTGCACTAGCGGGTTGGCCTGATACGCAGTATTTT.

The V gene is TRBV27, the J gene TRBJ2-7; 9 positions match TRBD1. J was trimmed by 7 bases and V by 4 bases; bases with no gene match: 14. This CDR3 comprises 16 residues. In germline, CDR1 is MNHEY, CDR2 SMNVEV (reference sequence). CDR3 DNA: TGTGCCAGCAGTTATAGGGCCCCACAGGGGGCAGGGGAGCAGTACTTC. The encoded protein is CASSYRAPQGAGEQYF.

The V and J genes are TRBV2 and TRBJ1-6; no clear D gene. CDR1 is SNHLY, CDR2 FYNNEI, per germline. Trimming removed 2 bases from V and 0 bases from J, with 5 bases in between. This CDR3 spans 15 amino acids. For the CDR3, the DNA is TGTGCCAGCAGTGAATTAAGCTCCTATAATTCACCCCTCCACTTT. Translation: CASSELSSYNSPLHF.

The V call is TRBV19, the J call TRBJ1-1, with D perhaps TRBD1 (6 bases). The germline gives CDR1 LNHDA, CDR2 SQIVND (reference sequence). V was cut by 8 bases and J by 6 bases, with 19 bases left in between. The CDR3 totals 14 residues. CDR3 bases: TGTGCCAGTTGTACCACAGGGAACTCCGCTGAAGCTTTCTTT. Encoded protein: CASCTTGNSAEAFF.

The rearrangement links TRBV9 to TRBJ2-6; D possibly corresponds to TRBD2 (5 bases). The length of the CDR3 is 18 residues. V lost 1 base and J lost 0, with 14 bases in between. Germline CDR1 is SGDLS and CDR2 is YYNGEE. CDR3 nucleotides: TGTGCCAGCAGCGTATTCTGGGAGCCTAGCTCTGGGGCCAACGTCCTGACTTTC. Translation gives CASSVFWEPSSGANVLTF.

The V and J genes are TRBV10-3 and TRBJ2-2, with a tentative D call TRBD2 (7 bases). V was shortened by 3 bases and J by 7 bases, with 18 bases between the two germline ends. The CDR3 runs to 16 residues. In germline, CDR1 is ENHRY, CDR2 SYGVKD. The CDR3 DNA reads TGTGCCATCAGTGACCTTTGGGGGGGCTCGGACGGGGAGCTGTTTTTT. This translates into CAISDLWGGSDGELFF.

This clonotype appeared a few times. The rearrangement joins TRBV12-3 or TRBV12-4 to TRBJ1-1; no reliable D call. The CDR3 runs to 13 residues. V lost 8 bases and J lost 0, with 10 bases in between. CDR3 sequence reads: CASFTDVNTEAFF. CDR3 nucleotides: TGTGCCAGCTTTACAGACGTGAACACTGAAGCTTTCTTT.

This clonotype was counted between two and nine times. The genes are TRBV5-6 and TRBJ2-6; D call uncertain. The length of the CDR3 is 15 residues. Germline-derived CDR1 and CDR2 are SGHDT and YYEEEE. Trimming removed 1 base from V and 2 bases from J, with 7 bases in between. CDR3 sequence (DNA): TGTGCCAGCAGCTTGTCCCCCCCTGGGGCCAACGTCCTGACTTTC. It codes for CASSLSPPGANVLTF.

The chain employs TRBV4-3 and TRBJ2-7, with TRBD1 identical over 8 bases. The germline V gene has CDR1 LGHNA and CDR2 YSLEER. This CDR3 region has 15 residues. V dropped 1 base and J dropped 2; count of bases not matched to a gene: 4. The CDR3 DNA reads TGCGCCAGCAGCCAAGCTGACAGGGGACCCTACGAGCAGTACTTC. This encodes CASSQADRGPYEQYF.

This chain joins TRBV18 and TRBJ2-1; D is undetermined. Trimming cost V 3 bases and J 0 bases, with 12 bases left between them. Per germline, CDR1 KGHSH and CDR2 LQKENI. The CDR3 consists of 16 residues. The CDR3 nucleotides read TGTGCCAGCTCACCTCACAGATACCTCTCCTACAATGAGCAGTTCTTC. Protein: CASSPHRYLSYNEQFF.

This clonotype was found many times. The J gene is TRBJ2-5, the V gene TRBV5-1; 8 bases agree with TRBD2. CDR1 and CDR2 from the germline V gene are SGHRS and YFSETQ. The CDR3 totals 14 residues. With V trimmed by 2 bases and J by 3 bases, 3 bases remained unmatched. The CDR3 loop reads CASSFVAGKETQYF. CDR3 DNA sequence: TGCGCCAGCAGCTTTGTAGCGGGGAAAGAGACCCAGTACTTC.